This T cell receptor (beta chain) was captured by sequencing in a study of shared clonotypes between healthy human individuals. General study results and limits: In general, naive subsets displayed greater estimated richness than memory subsets did. Clonotypes shared by all four sorted-subset donors had higher generation probabilities than non-shared clonotypes.

Assay runs were performed at deep level. Profiling relied on immunoSEQ multiplex PCR, and the TCRdb table lists in-frame clones only, not all of them. The sample has around 980,000 clones, about four fifths seen once; the top ten hold 0.6% to 0.7%. On this clone itself: Its antigen remains unidentified.

The CDR3 runs to 16 residues. Germline CDR1 and CDR2: SGHNT and YYREEE (reference sequence). V shed 0 bases and J shed 0 bases, with 13 bases lying between them. The donor population consisted of healthy HIV-negative adults with no recent acute infections or vaccinations. This TCR was recovered from a man between 18 and 35 years old in good health. Some clones in this sample may be carry-over from other donors' samples. The chain is built from TRBV5-4 and TRBJ2-7; TRBD2 is a possible D gene (6 bases). Sequencing used memory CD4+ T cells from PBMCs. The subset is: CD45RA-negative fraction. The CDR3 spells CASSLEGGVGSYEQYF. CDR3 DNA: TGTGCCAGCAGCTTGGAGGGCGGGGTGGGCTCCTACGAGCAGTACTTC.